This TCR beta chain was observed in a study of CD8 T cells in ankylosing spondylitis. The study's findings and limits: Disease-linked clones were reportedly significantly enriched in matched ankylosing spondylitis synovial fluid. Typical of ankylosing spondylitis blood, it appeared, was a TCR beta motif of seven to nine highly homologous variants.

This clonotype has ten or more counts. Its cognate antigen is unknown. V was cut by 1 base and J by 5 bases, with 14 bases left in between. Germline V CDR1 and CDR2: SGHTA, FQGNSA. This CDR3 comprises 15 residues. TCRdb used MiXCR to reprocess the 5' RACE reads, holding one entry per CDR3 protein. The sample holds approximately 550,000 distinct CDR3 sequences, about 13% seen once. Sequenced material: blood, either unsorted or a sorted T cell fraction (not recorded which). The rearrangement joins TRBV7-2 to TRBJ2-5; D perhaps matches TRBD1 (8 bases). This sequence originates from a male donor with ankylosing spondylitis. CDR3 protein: CASSLESQGGETQYF. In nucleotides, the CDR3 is TGTGCCAGCAGCTTAGAATCACAGGGGGGGGAGACCCAGTACTTC. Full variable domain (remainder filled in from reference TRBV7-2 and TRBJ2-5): GAGVSQSPSNKVTEKGKDVELRCDPISGHTALYWYRQSLGQGLEFLIYFQGNSAPDKSGLPSDRFSAERTGGSVSTLTIQRTQQEDSAVYLCASSLESQGGETQYFGPGTRLLVL.